This T cell receptor beta chain was observed in a study of T cell responses to AZD1222 COVID-19 vaccine. Comments on this clone: A junction boundary mismatches the germline segment, possibly from a read error.

Germline V gene lookup returns CDR1 SGHAT and CDR2 FQNNGV. The CDR3 contains 18 residues. This table comes from immunoSEQ multiplex PCR, and its TCRdb copy is limited to in-frame clones, with some not included. The data contain about 140,000 clones, 70% to 90% of them singletons. This rearrangement joins TRBV11-2 to TRBJ2-5; 13 bases agree with TRBD2. The clonotype originates from an adult in good health. The material was peripheral blood, obtained on day 0 of AZD1222 vaccination. Here the CDR3 reads CASSLGLAGDWGQETQYF. CDR3 nucleotide sequence: TGTGCCAGCAGTTTAGGACTAGCGGGAGATTGGGGCCAAGAGACCCAGTACTTC.